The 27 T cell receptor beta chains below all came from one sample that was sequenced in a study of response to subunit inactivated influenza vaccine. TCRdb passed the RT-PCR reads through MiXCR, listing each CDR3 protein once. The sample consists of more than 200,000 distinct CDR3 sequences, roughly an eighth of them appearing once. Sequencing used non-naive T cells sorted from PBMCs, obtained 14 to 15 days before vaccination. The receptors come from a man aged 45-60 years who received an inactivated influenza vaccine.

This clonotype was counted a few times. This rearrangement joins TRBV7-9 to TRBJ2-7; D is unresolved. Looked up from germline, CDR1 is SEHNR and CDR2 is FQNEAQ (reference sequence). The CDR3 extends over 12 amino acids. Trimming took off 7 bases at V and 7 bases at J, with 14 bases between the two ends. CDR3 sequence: CASNRAGREQYF. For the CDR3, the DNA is TGTGCCAGCAACCGGGCTGGCCGGGAGCAGTACTTC. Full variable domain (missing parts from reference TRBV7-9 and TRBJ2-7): DTGVSQNPRHKITKRGQNVTFRCDPISEHNRLYWYRQTLGQGPEFLTYFQNEAQLEKSRLLSDRFSAERPKGSFSTLEIQRTEQGDSAMYLCASNRAGREQYFGPGTRLTVT.

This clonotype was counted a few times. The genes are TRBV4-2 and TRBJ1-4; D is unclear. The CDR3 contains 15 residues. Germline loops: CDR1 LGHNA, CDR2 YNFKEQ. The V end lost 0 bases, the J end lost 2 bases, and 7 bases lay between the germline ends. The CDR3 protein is CASSQEPGTNEKLFF. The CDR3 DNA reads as TGTGCCAGCAGCCAAGAACCGGGGACTAATGAAAAACTGTTTTTT.

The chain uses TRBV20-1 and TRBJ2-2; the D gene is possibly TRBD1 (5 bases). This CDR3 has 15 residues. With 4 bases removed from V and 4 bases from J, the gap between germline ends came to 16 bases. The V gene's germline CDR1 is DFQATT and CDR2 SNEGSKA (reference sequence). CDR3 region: CSANGPGKVTGELFF. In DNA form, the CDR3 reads TGCAGTGCTAACGGACCAGGGAAAGTCACCGGGGAGCTGTTTTTT.

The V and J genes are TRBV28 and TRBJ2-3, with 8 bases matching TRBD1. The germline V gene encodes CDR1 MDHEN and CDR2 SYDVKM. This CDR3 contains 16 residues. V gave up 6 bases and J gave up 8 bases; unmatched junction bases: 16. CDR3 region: CASSTPSRGLGVTQYF. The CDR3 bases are TGTGCCAGCAGCACTCCCTCCAGGGGGCTAGGAGTTACGCAGTATTTT.

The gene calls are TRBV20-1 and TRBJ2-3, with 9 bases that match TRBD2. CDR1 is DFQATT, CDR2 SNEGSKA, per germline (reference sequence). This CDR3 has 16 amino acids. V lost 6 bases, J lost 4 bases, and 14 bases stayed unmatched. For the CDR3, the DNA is TGCAGTGCCCTGGTCGGCGGGCGGGAGGGCCCAGATACGCAGTATTTT. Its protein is CSALVGGREGPDTQYF.

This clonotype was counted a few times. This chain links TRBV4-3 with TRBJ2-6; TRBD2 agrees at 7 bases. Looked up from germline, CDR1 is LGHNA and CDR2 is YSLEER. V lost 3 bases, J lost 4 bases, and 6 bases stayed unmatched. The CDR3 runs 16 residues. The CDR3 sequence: CASSQGVGRGANVLTF. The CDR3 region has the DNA TGCGCCAGCAGCCAGGGGGTCGGGAGGGGGGCCAACGTCCTGACTTTC.

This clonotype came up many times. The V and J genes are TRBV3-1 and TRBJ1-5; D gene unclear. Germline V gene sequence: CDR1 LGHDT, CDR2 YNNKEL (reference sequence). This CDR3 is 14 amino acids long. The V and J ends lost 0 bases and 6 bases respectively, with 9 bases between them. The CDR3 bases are TGTGCCAGCAGCCAAGACGGGATAACTCAGCCCCAGCATTTT. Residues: CASSQDGITQPQHF.

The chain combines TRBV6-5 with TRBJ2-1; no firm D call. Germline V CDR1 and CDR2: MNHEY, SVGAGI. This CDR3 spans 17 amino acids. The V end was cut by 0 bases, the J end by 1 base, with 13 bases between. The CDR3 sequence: CASSYSRLKRSYNEQFF. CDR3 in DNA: TGTGCCAGCAGTTACTCCAGGCTGAAGCGTTCCTACAATGAGCAGTTCTTC.

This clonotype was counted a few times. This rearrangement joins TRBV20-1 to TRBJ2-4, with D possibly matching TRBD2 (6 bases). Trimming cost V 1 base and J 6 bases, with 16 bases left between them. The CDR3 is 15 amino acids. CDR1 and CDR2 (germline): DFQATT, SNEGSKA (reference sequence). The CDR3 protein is CSARVGGSIGNIQYF. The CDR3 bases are TGCAGTGCTAGAGTTGGGGGGAGTATCGGAAACATTCAGTACTTC.

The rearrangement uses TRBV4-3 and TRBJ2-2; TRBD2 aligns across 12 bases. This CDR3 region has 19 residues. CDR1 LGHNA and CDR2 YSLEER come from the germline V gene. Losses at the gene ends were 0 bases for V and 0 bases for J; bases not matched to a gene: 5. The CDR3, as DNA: TGCGCCAGCAGCCAAGAAACTAGCGGGAGGTGGGCGAACACCGGGGAGCTGTTTTTT. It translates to CASSQETSGRWANTGELFF.

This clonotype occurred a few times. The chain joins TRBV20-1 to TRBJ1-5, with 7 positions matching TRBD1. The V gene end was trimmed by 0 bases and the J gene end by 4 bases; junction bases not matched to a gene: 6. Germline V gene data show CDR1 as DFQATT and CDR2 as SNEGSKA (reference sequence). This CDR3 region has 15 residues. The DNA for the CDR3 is TGCAGTGCTAGAGAAGGGGGCGCGGGTAATCAGCCCCAGCATTTT. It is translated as CSAREGGAGNQPQHF.

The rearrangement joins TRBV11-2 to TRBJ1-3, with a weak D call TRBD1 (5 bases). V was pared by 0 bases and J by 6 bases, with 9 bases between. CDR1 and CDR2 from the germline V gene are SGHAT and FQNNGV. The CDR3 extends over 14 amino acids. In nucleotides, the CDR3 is TGTGCCAGCAGCTTAGAACGACAGTCAAACACCATATATTTT. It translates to CASSLERQSNTIYF.

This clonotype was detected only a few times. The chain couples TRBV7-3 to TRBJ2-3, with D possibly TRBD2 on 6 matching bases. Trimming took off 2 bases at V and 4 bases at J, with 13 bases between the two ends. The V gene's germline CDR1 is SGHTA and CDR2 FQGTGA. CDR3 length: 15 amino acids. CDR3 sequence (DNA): TGTGCCAGCAGCTTATTTGGCGGGAATGCAGATACGCAGTATTTT. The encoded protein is CASSLFGGNADTQYF.

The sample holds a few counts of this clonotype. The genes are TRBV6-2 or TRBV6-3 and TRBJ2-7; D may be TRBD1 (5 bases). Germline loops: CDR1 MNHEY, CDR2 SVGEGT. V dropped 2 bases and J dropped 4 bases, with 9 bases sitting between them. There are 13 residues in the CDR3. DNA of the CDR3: TGTGCCAGCAGTTACGGCAGGGTTTACGAGCAGTACTTC. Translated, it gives CASSYGRVYEQYF.

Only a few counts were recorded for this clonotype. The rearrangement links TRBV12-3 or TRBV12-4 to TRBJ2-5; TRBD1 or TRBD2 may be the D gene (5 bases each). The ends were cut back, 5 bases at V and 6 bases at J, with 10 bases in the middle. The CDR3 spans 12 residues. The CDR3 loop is CASSRDLQTQYF. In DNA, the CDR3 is TGTGCCAGCAGTCGGGACCTTCAGACCCAGTACTTC.

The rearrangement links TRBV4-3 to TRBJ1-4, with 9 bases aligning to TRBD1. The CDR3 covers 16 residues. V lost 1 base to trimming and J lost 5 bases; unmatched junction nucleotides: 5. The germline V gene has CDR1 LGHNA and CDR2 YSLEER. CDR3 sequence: CASSQAQDRGNEKLFF. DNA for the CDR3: TGCGCCAGCAGCCAAGCCCAAGACAGGGGGAATGAAAAACTGTTTTTT.

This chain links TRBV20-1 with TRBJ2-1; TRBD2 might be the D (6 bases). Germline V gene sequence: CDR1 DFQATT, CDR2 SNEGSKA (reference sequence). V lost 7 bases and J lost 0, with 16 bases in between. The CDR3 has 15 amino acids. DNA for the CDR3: TGCAGTGTGTTTGCTTTCGGGAGCTCCTACAATGAGCAGTTCTTC. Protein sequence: CSVFAFGSSYNEQFF.

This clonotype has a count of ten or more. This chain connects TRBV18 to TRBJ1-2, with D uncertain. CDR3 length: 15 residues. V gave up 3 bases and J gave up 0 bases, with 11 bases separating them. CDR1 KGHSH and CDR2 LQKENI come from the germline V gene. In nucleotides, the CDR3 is TGTGCCAGCTCACCGGGTCCACCTCCTAACTATGGCTACACCTTC. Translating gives CASSPGPPPNYGYTF.

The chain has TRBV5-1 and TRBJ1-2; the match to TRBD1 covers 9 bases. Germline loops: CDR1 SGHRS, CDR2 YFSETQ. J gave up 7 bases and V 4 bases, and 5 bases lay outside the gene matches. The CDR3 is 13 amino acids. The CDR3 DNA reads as TGCGCCAGCAGCCGGGACAGGGTATTTGGCTACACCTTC. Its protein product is CASSRDRVFGYTF.

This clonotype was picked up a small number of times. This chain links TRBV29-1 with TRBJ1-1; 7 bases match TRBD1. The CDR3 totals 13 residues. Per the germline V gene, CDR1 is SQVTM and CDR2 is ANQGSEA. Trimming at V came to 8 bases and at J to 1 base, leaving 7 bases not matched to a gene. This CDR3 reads CSPGQPANTEAFF. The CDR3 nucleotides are TGCAGCCCGGGACAGCCGGCGAACACTGAAGCTTTCTTT.

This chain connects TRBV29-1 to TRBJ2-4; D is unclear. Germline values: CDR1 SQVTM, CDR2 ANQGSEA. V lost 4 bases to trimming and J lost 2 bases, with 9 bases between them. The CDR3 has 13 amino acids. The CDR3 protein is CSVAKGTKNIQYF. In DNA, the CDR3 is TGCAGCGTTGCGAAGGGAACCAAAAACATTCAGTACTTC.

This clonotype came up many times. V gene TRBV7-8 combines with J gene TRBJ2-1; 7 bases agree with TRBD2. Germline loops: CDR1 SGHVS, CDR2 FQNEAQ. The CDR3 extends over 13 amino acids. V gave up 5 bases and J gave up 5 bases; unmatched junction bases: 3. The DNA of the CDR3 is TGTGCCAGCAGCGTGGGACTAAACAATGAGCAGTTCTTC. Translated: CASSVGLNNEQFF.

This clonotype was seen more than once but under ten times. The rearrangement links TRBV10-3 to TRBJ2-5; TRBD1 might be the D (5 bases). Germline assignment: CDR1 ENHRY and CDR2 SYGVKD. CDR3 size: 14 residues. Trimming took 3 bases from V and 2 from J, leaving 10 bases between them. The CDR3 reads CAISDKRGQETQYF. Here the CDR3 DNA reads TGTGCCATCAGTGATAAAAGGGGTCAAGAGACCCAGTACTTC.

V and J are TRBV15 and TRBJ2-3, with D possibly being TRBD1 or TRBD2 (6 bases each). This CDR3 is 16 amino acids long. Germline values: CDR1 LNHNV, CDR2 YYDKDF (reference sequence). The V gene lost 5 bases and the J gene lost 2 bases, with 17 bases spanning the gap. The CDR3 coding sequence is TGTGCCACCAGCTCGGGGACGGGGGCCAACACAGATACGCAGTATTTT. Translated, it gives CATSSGTGANTDTQYF.

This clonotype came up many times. The CDR3 is CSARGASTGELFF. The CDR3 DNA reads TGCAGTGCTAGGGGGGCCAGCACCGGGGAGCTGTTTTTT. The chain links TRBV20-1 to TRBJ2-2, with D possibly being TRBD1 (6 bases). CDR3 length: 13 amino acids. Germline CDR1 and CDR2: DFQATT and SNEGSKA (reference sequence). V lost 3 bases, J lost 4 bases, and 9 bases lay in between.

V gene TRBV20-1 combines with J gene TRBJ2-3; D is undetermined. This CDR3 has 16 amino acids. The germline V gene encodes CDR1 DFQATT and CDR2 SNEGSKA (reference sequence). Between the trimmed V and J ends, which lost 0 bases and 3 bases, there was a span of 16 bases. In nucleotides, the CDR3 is TGCAGTGCTAGAGATGTCCCGGGCCCTTTGACAGATACGCAGTATTTT. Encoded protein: CSARDVPGPLTDTQYF.

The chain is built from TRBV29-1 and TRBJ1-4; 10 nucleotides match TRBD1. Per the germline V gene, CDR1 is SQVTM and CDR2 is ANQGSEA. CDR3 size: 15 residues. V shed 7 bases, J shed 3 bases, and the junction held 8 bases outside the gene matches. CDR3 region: CSAGTGARANEKLFF. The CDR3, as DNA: TGCAGCGCCGGGACAGGGGCAAGAGCTAATGAAAAACTGTTTTTT.